This T cell receptor beta chain was sequenced in a study of beta chain features in type 1 diabetes. Findings of the study overall: Among all four CD4+ subsets, Type 1 diabetes patients had TCRB CDR3s that were moderately but significantly shorter.

Isolated RNA was reverse transcribed in full, so expressed TCRB transcripts were sequenced. Only in-frame clones appear in the TCRdb table, and some are missing; sequencing was by immunoSEQ multiplex PCR. Among approximately 360,000 clones listed, roughly 12% were seen once. This clone was counted only a few times. The antigen remains undetermined. The same CDR3 arises from other DNA sequences in this sample as well. The germline gives CDR1 SGHRS, CDR2 YFSETQ. J lost 3 bases, V lost 3 bases, and 1 base had no gene match. CDR3 length: 14 residues. This TCR was recovered from a woman under 30 with type 1 diabetes. The genes are TRBV5-1 and TRBJ2-7; 12 bases agree with TRBD2. Sequencing input: naive CD4+ T cells from blood. Here the CDR3 DNA reads TGCGCCAGCAGCTCGGGACTAGCGGGCTACGAGCAGTACTTC. This translates into CASSSGLAGYEQYF.